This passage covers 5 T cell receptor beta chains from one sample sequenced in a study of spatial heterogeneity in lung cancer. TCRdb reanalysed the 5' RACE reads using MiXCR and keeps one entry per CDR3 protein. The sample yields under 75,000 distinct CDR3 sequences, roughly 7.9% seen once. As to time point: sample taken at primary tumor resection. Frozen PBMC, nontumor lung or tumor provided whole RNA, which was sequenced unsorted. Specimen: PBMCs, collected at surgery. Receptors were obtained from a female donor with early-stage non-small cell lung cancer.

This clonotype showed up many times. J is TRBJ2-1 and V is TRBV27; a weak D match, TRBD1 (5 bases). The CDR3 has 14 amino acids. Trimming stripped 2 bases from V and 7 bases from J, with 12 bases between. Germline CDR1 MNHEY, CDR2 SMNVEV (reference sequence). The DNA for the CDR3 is TGTGCCAGCAGTTTAAAGGTCAGGGTTAATGAGCAGTTCTTC. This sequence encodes CASSLKVRVNEQFF.

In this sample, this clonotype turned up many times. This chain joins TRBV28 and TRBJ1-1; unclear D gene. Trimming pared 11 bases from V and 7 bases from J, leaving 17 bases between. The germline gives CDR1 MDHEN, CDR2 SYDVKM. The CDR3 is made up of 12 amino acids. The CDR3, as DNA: TGTGCCTGCCGGGGTTTACCCGTTGAAGCTTTCTTT. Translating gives CACRGLPVEAFF.

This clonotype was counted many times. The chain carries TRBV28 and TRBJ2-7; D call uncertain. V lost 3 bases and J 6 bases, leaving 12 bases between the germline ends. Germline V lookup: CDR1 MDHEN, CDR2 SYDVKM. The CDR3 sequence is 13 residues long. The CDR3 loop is CASSLRTLSEQYF. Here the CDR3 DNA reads TGTGCCAGCAGTTTGCGGACCCTGAGCGAGCAGTACTTC.

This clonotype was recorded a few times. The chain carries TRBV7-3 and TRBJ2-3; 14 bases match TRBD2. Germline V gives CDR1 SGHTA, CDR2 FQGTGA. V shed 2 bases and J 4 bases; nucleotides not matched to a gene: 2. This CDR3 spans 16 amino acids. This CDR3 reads CASSLGTSGSADTQYF. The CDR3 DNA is TGTGCCAGCAGCTTAGGGACTAGCGGGAGTGCAGATACGCAGTATTTT.

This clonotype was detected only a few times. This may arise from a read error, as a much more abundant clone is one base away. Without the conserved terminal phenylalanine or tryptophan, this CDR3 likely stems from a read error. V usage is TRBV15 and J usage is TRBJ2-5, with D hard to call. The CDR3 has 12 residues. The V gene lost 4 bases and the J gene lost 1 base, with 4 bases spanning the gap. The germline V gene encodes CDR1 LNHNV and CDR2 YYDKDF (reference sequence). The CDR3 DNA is TGTGCCACCAGCACTAGCCAAGAGACCCAGTACTCC. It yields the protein CATSTSQETQYS.